This T cell receptor (beta chain) was retrieved from a study of a mutant IDH1 vaccine in newly diagnosed glioma. Study as a whole: Eight vaccine doses were administered to patients at weeks 1, 3, 5, 7, 11, 15, 19 and 23. Previous care, which was radiotherapy, temozolomide, or both, most often involved both. Study observations and caveats: Patients mounted vaccine-induced immune responses in just over 90% of cases.

As concerns this clone: The antigen is not known.

Sequenced by immunoSEQ multiplex PCR; TCRdb stores in-frame clones only, minus some. This sample carries 55,000 or so clones, 90% to 95% of them seen once, and the ten largest clones take around 2.2%. Time point: week 11, during vaccination. In the vaccine, a single dose held 300 ug of the mutant IDH1 20-mer peptide, along with topical imiquimod. CDR1 is KGHSH and CDR2 is LQKENI in the germline V gene. The CDR3 contains 15 residues. V dropped 4 bases and J dropped 1; count of bases not matched to a gene: 6. J is TRBJ1-1 and V is TRBV18; 7 bases line up with TRBD1. The TCR sequence derives from a man aged 45-60 years with glioma. Sequencing was performed on PBMCs, taken from a glioma patient whose treatment included an IDH1 peptide vaccine. The CDR3 spells CASSLDRAQNTEAFF. Here the CDR3 DNA reads TGTGCCAGCTCACTAGACAGGGCCCAGAACACTGAAGCTTTCTTT.